This TCR beta chain stems from a study of cytomegalovirus exposure and HLA in healthy donors. Study outcomes and limitations: Accurate prediction of most subjects' HLA-A and HLA-B alleles from TCR beta sequences was reported. For TCR beta chains, V- and J-gene trimming was later linked to a missense DCLRE1C variant.

As to this clone: Its matching antigen is unknown.

13 Jbeta primers and 60 Vbeta primers were used for the PCR. The method was immunoSEQ multiplex PCR; TCRdb's version includes in-frame clones alone and lacks a portion of them. The sample records 150,000 to 200,000 clones, about 81% being singletons. Germline lookup yields CDR1 MNHNS and CDR2 SASEGT. The V segment lost 4 bases and the J segment 1 base; nucleotides outside the gene matches: 9. This CDR3 spans 16 amino acids. Sequencing was done on a sample of PBMCs. This chain connects TRBV6-1 to TRBJ2-7, with 8 bases aligning to TRBD1. The TCR sequence derives from a man younger than 35 in good health and CMV-seronegative. CDR3 in amino acids: CASSASGQGKSYEQYF. CDR3 sequence (DNA): TGTGCCAGCAGTGCCTCCGGACAGGGAAAATCCTACGAGCAGTACTTC.